Each of the 10 T cell receptor beta chains below was sequenced from the same sample in a study of T cell changes during pregnancy in multiple sclerosis. Only in-frame clones appear in the TCRdb table, and some are missing; sequencing was by immunoSEQ multiplex PCR. Of 75,000 to 95,000 clones listed, around 90% are singletons. The sample in question was peripheral blood, obtained before pregnancy. The source of these receptors is a female donor with multiple sclerosis, enrolled in a pregnancy study.

The rearrangement joins TRBV13 to TRBJ2-1, with 10 bases matching TRBD1. In germline, CDR1 is PRHDT, CDR2 FYEKMQ (reference sequence). The CDR3 spans 16 residues. V gave up 2 bases and J gave up 0 bases; unmatched junction bases: 1. CDR3 DNA: TGTGCCAGCAGCTTAAGACAGGGGGCCTCCTACAATGAGCAGTTCTTC. Protein sequence: CASSLRQGASYNEQFF. Filled out from reference TRBV13 and TRBJ2-1, the complete variable domain reads AAGVIQSPRHLIKEKRETATLKCYPIPRHDTVYWYQQGPGQDPQFLISFYEKMQSDKGSIPDRFSAQQFSDYHSELNMSSLELGDSALYFCASSLRQGASYNEQFFGPGTRLTVL.

This rearrangement joins TRBV25-1 to TRBJ1-1; D is unclear. CDR1 and CDR2 from the germline V gene are MGHDK and SYGVNS. Deletions cut 6 bases from V and 10 bases from J, with 21 bases between. This CDR3 has 14 residues. In DNA, the CDR3 is TGTGCCAGCAGCTCGCCCCCTAGTTTCGTGGGAGCTTTCTTT. Translated: CASSSPPSFVGAFF.

This chain joins TRBV4-1 and TRBJ1-4, with 8 bases identical to TRBD1. Germline V lookup: CDR1 MGHRA, CDR2 YSYEKL. This CDR3 contains 17 residues. V lost 0 bases to trimming and J lost 6 bases; unmatched junction nucleotides: 9. The CDR3 region has the DNA TGCGCCAGCAGCCAAGAGGCAGGGGGCGGGTCATATGAAAAACTGTTTTTT. It codes for CASSQEAGGGSYEKLFF.

The chain employs TRBV28 and TRBJ2-6; 7 nucleotides line up with TRBD1. The CDR3 runs to 17 residues. CDR1 is MDHEN, CDR2 SYDVKM, per germline. V gave up 3 bases and J gave up 0 bases; unmatched junction bases: 5. CDR3 in DNA: TGTGCCAGCAGTTTTACAGGGGTCCCCTCTGGGGCCAACGTCCTGACTTTC. As protein: CASSFTGVPSGANVLTF.

The rearrangement uses TRBV27 and TRBJ1-2; D possibly corresponds to TRBD1 (5 bases). The V gene lost 3 bases and the J gene lost 5 bases, with 19 bases spanning the gap. This CDR3 contains 16 residues. Germline lookup yields CDR1 MNHEY and CDR2 SMNVEV (reference sequence). The CDR3 protein is CASSFSRGSGGYGYTF. In nucleotides, the CDR3 is TGTGCCAGCAGTTTCAGTCGGGGGTCTGGAGGATATGGCTACACCTTC.

The rearrangement links TRBV6-1 to TRBJ1-2, with unresolved D. The CDR3 has 11 amino acids. V lost 4 bases and J 4 bases, leaving 4 bases between the germline ends. Germline V lookup: CDR1 MNHNS, CDR2 SASEGT. CDR3 sequence reads: CASSAGYGYTF. The CDR3, as DNA: TGTGCCAGCAGTGCAGGCTATGGCTACACCTTC.

V usage is TRBV29-1 and J usage is TRBJ2-7, with a tentative D call TRBD2 (5 bases). CDR1 and CDR2 (germline): SQVTM, ANQGSEA. V gave up 1 base and J gave up 9 bases, with 13 bases separating them. The length of the CDR3 is 12 residues. This CDR3 reads CSVEVRGGRQYF. CDR3 coding DNA: TGCAGCGTTGAAGTACGAGGAGGTAGGCAGTACTTC.

The chain has TRBV7-9 and TRBJ2-7; D might be TRBD2 (6 bases). Trimming took 5 bases from V and 0 from J, leaving 20 bases between them. CDR1 and CDR2 from the germline V gene are SEHNR and FQNEAQ (reference sequence). The CDR3 loop spans 17 amino acids. The CDR3 bases are TGTGCCAGCAGCGTCCTCCCAGGCGGGACGCGCTCCTACGAGCAGTACTTC. It codes for CASSVLPGGTRSYEQYF.

The V and J genes are TRBV4-2 and TRBJ2-7; D gene uncertain. Germline CDR1 and CDR2: LGHNA and YNFKEQ. The CDR3 is made up of 15 amino acids. The V end lost 0 bases, the J end lost 0 bases, and 9 bases lay between the germline ends. The CDR3 DNA follows: TGTGCCAGCAGCCAAGATTTAGCCAGCTCCTACGAGCAGTACTTC. Protein product: CASSQDLASSYEQYF.

This clone was observed a handful of times. J is TRBJ1-2 and V is TRBV6-1, with D unresolved. The CDR3 runs to 12 residues. With 8 bases removed from V and 6 bases from J, the gap between germline ends came to 13 bases. Germline CDR1 and CDR2: MNHNS and SASEGT. The chain's CDR3 is CASCGLVHGYTF. In DNA form, the CDR3 reads TGTGCCAGCTGTGGGCTAGTCCATGGCTACACCTTC.